This entry features one T cell receptor beta chain sequence. This clone showed up just a few times. Its antigen has not been determined. Within one base of it there is no much larger clone, and no base qualities were kept. The Quick-DNA Microprep Kit was used to extract genomic DNA from the sorted cells. Amplification of TCRbeta DNA was done with the immunoSEQ hsTCRbeta kit, following the protocol from the manufacturer. An Illumina MiSeq instrument was used to sequence the TCRbeta libraries. On the authors' methods: Following removal of out-of-frame sequences, 2.2 million or so distinct TCRbeta sequences were retained, with an average of around 67,000 per individual. Two values were used to score each individual: the count of over 150 previously reported CMV-associated TCRbeta sequences and the total count of productive distinct TCRbeta sequences. A beta-binomial model was reimplemented in Python, and scikit-learn random forests with default parameters were trained on US cohort data. On the Belgian cohort, classifier performance was reported as the median AUC, along with percentile confidence intervals, across 10,000 bootstrap iterations. TCRdb limited this immuneACCESS table to in-frame rearrangements with V and J called. A share of clones is missing; checked studies link under half to unresolved V genes, and the rest is unexplained. V and J calls and clone size follow that table, whereas D and trimming were derived from the DNA. The sample yields roughly 39,000 clones; nearly 80% were counted once. Jointly, the top ten make up 0.75% to 0.9% of the sample.

Inclusive of the bounding cysteine and phenylalanine, the CDR3 is 12 residues long. CDR3 DNA is the only sequence kept; it has 36 bases, read in frame from the first base. At the junction V is shortened by 1 base and J by 6 bases, with 8 bases in between. Taken from the germline V gene, the CDR1 and CDR2 loops are SGHDT and YYEEEE. The data originate from a study of memory CD4+ T cells and cytomegalovirus serostatus (dated by TCRdb to the late 2010s). Describing the broader study: The cohort comprised 33 healthy Belgian adults, 9 CMV seropositive and 24 CMV seronegative. The study sequenced CD4+ memory TCRbeta repertoires of a Belgian cohort with known cytomegalovirus serostatus to replicate a published TCR-based CMV serostatus classifier.

Single viable CD3+CD4+CD8-CD45RO+ cells were sorted as memory CD4+ T cells on a FACSAria II. To determine CMV serostatus, a Roche Elecsys assay was used that detects serum IgG against CMV pp150, pp28, p38 and p52. Following thawing, total CD4+ T cells were enriched through positive selection using CD4 magnetic microbeads. The samples came from a different study that was designed specifically to examine the CD4+ T cell memory repertoire. Peripheral blood mononuclear cells were isolated and cryopreserved according to standard operating procedures, and serum was stored at -80 degrees C. CD3-PerCP (BW264/56), CD4-APC (RPA-T4), CD45RO-PE (UCHT1) and CD8-Pacific Orange (3B5) antibodies were used for staining, and non-viable cells were excluded with Sytox blue. Here is what the overall study found, with its caveats: A median bootstrapped AUC of 0.95 with a 95% CI of 0.76-1.00 was achieved on the Belgian cohort by the original-framework classifier. Among the 150 to 200 previously reported CMV-associated TCRbeta sequences, 67 showed up in the CD4+ memory repertoires, with each one found in between one and five individuals. For predicting CMV serostatus, the median bootstrapped AUC was approximately 0.95 using the original framework and about 0.89 using a US-trained random forest. The results were interpreted as suggesting that the CMV-associated TCR signature is mostly present in the CD4+ memory repertoire. Only CD4+CD45RO+ memory cells were sequenced, in contrast to the original study, in which naive and memory CD4+ and CD8+ populations were covered.

Recombination joined TRBV5-6 with TRBJ2-7; no D gene is confidently identified. The TCR comes from an adult in good health and CMV-seronegative. Material for sequencing was memory CD4+ T cells from blood. CDR3 protein: CASSLSLSEQYF. The nucleotides are TGTGCCAGCAGCTTGTCCTTGTCCGAGCAGTACTTC.